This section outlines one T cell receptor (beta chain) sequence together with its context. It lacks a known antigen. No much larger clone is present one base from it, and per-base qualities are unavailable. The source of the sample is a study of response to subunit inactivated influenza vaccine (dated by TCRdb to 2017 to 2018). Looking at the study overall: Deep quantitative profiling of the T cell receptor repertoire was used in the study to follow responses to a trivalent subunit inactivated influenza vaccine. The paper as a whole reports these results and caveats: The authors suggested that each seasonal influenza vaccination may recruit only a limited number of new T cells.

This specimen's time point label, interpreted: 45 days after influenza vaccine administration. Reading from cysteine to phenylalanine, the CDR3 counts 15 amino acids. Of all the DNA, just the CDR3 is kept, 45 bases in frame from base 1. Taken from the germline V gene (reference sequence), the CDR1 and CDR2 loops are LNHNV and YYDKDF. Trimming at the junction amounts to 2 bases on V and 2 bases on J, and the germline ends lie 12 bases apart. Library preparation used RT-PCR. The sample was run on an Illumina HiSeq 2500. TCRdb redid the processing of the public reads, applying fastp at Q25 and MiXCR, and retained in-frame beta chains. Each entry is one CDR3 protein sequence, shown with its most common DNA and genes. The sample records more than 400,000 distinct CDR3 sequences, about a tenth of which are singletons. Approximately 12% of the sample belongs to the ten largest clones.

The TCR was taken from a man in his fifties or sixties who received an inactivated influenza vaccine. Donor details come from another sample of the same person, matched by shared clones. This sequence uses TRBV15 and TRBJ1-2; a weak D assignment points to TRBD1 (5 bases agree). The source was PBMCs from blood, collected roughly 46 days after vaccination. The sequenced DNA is TGTGCCACCAGCAGATCCCGGGACGGAAACTATGGCTACACCTTC. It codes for CATSRSRDGNYGYTF.